The next 20 T cell receptor beta chains were all read from a single sample in a study of cytomegalovirus exposure and HLA in healthy donors. Primers: 60 Vbeta forward and 13 Jbeta reverse. The assay was immunoSEQ multiplex PCR, and TCRdb's table has in-frame clones only and misses some. The listing records fewer than 70,000 clones. Sample: PBMCs. These receptors were obtained from a young woman in good health and CMV-seronegative.

V usage is TRBV6-5 and J usage is TRBJ1-2, with D perhaps matching TRBD1 (5 bases). The V gene lost 2 bases and the J gene lost 1 base, with 8 bases spanning the gap. Germline CDR1 reads MNHEY; CDR2 reads SVGAGI. The CDR3 runs to 14 residues. The CDR3 loop reads CASSYDQGNYGYTF. DNA for the CDR3: TGTGCCAGCAGTTACGACCAGGGTAACTATGGCTACACCTTC.

This sequence joins TRBV9 and TRBJ2-5; 7 nucleotides match TRBD2. Trimming removed 0 bases from V and 4 bases from J; junction bases left unmatched: 9. CDR1 SGDLS and CDR2 YYNGEE come from the germline V gene. The CDR3 is made up of 16 amino acids. The CDR3 sequence is CASSVGARESSETQYF. CDR3 bases: TGTGCCAGCAGCGTAGGGGCGCGGGAGAGTTCAGAGACCCAGTACTTC.

This chain connects TRBV9 to TRBJ1-3; possibly TRBD1 for D (6 bases). CDR3 length equals 15 residues. Between the trimmed V and J ends, which lost 4 bases and 4 bases, there was a span of 15 bases. The germline V gene encodes CDR1 SGDLS and CDR2 YYNGEE. The CDR3 region is CASSTDLRGGNTIYF. The CDR3 DNA reads TGTGCCAGCAGCACAGATCTCAGGGGAGGAAACACCATATATTTT.

The CDR3 DNA reads TGTGCCAGCAGTCCGACTAGCGGGGGGGCAGATACGCAGTATTTT. This gives the protein CASSPTSGGADTQYF. The rearrangement uses TRBV6-5 and TRBJ2-3; TRBD2 matches 14 bases. CDR3 length: 15 residues. From germline, CDR1 is MNHEY and CDR2 SVGAGI. The J segment lost 4 bases and the V segment lost 5 bases, leaving 2 bases of the junction unmatched.

The chain has TRBV25-1 and TRBJ2-3, with TRBD1 identical over 9 bases. Germline CDR1 and CDR2: MGHDK and SYGVNS. The CDR3 extends over 15 amino acids. Losses at the gene ends were 3 bases for V and 3 bases for J; bases not matched to a gene: 4. The CDR3 here is CASSEGTGTTDTQYF. CDR3 sequence (DNA): TGTGCCAGCAGTGAGGGGACAGGGACGACAGATACGCAGTATTTT.

CDR3 coding DNA: TGTGCCAGCAGCCAGTCTCGGGACAACACCTACGAGCAGTACTTC. It codes for CASSQSRDNTYEQYF. V and J are TRBV4-2 and TRBJ2-7; tentatively, D is TRBD1 (6 bases). The CDR3 consists of 15 residues. Germline lookup yields CDR1 LGHNA and CDR2 YNFKEQ. V shed 3 bases and J shed 2 bases, with 14 bases lying between them.

The CDR3 here is CASSTHRLTSSYEQYF. The CDR3, as DNA: TGCGCCAGCAGCACCCACAGGCTAACAAGCTCCTACGAGCAGTACTTC. This chain joins TRBV4-1 and TRBJ2-7, with D maybe TRBD1 (5 bases). This CDR3 has 16 residues. Trimming pared 5 bases from V and 0 bases from J, leaving 17 bases between. In germline, CDR1 is MGHRA, CDR2 YSYEKL.

V gene TRBV19 combines with J gene TRBJ1-1; 9 bases are shared with TRBD1. After removal of 9 bases from V and 4 bases from J, the junction contained 3 bases not matched to a gene. The CDR3 totals 12 residues. Per the germline V gene, CDR1 is LNHDA and CDR2 is SQIVND (reference sequence). The CDR3 DNA follows: TGTGCCAGCCTACAGGGGGCCACTGAAGCTTTCTTT. Amino acids: CASLQGATEAFF.

V gene TRBV25-1 combines with J gene TRBJ2-2; 7 bases line up with TRBD1. There are 16 residues in the CDR3. V trimming: 2 bases; J trimming: 2 bases; junction bases outside the gene matches: 5. The germline V gene has CDR1 MGHDK and CDR2 SYGVNS. CDR3: CASSEEGTANTGELFF. The DNA of the CDR3 is TGTGCCAGCAGTGAAGAGGGGACAGCAAACACCGGGGAGCTGTTTTTT. Full variable domain (rest looked up from reference TRBV25-1 and TRBJ2-2): EADIYQTPRYLVIGTGKKITLECSQTMGHDKMYWYQQDPGMELHLIHYSYGVNSTEKGDLSSESTVSRIRTEHFPLTLESARPSHTSQYLCASSEEGTANTGELFFGEGSRLTVL.

The chain is built from TRBV10-3 and TRBJ1-1; 10 nucleotides line up with TRBD1. The CDR3 contains 14 residues. The V segment lost 6 bases and the J segment 5 bases; nucleotides outside the gene matches: 6. Germline assignment: CDR1 ENHRY and CDR2 SYGVKD. CDR3 protein: CAISFDRGLTEAFF. The DNA of the CDR3 is TGTGCCATCAGCTTCGACAGGGGGCTGACTGAAGCTTTCTTT.

The rearrangement links TRBV6-1 to TRBJ2-5; a possible D gene is TRBD1 (5 bases). The CDR3 length is 15 residues. Looked up from germline, CDR1 is MNHNS and CDR2 is SASEGT. Trimming removed 0 bases from V and 0 bases from J, with 8 bases in between. CDR3 amino acids: CASSEASGNQETQYF. The CDR3 nucleotides are TGTGCCAGCAGTGAAGCCTCAGGGAACCAAGAGACCCAGTACTTC.

The rearrangement uses TRBV29-1 and TRBJ2-3; 8 bases align to TRBD2. The CDR3 spans 16 residues. Trimming at V came to 2 bases and at J to 4 bases, leaving 11 bases not matched to a gene. CDR1 is SQVTM, CDR2 ANQGSEA, per germline. The CDR3 is CSVENTPSGGPDTQYF. Here the CDR3 DNA reads TGCAGCGTTGAAAATACCCCCAGCGGGGGCCCAGATACGCAGTATTTT.

About this clone: An end of the junction does not agree with germline; a read error may underlie this. The V call is TRBV7-7, the J call TRBJ2-2, with D uncertain. Germline V gene data show CDR1 as SSHAT and CDR2 as FNYEAQ (reference sequence). This CDR3 contains 12 residues. Here the CDR3 DNA reads TGTGCTAGCAGCTTCGACACCGGGGAGCTGTTTTTT. Its translation is CASSFDTGELFF.

The rearrangement links TRBV5-1 to TRBJ2-1, with D perhaps TRBD1 (5 bases). CDR1 is SGHRS, CDR2 YFSETQ, per germline. Between the trimmed V and J ends, which lost 0 bases and 7 bases, there was a span of 8 bases. The CDR3 consists of 13 residues. CDR3 sequence: CASSLGQRNEQFF. The DNA of the CDR3 is TGCGCCAGCAGCTTGGGACAGCGAAATGAGCAGTTCTTC.

V and J are TRBV7-3 and TRBJ1-1; unclear D gene. Looked up from germline, CDR1 is SGHTA and CDR2 is FQGTGA. The CDR3 has 14 amino acids. The V and J ends lost 1 base and 7 bases respectively, with 13 bases between them. CDR3 in DNA: TGTGCCAGCAGCTTAAGCCCCATAGGAGGTGAAGCTTTCTTT. Amino acids: CASSLSPIGGEAFF. The full variable domain, its missing parts supplied by reference TRBV7-3 and TRBJ1-1, is GAGVSQTPSNKVTEKGKYVELRCDPISGHTALYWYRQSLGQGPEFLIYFQGTGAADDSGLPNDRFFAVRPEGSVSTLKIQRTERGDSAVYLCASSLSPIGGEAFFGQGTRLTVV.

Remarks on this clone: At one end the junction does not follow the germline gene, possibly because of a read error. The rearrangement uses TRBV6-1 and TRBJ1-2; possibly TRBD1 for D (5 bases). This CDR3 has 11 amino acids. CDR1 and CDR2 from the germline V gene are MNHNS and SASEGT. Here the CDR3 reads CASSEGGDLFF. The DNA for the CDR3 is TGTGCCAGCAGTGAGGGGGGGGACTTATTCTTC.

The chain recombines TRBV4-2 with TRBJ2-5; TRBD2 aligns across 9 bases. The CDR3 is 15 residues long. V trimming: 4 bases; J trimming: 5 bases; junction bases outside the gene matches: 8. Per the germline V gene, CDR1 is LGHNA and CDR2 is YNFKEQ. The CDR3 region is CASSRGAGGGETQYF. For the CDR3, the DNA is TGTGCCAGCAGCCGAGGAGCGGGGGGAGGGGAGACCCAGTACTTC.

V gene TRBV9 combines with J gene TRBJ1-2; TRBD1 might be the D (5 bases). Trimming shortened V by 0 bases and J by 6 bases, and 12 bases separated the two germline ends. Germline CDR1 SGDLS, CDR2 YYNGEE. The CDR3 consists of 14 residues. CDR3 loop: CASSVVGGVNGYTF. In nucleotides, the CDR3 is TGTGCCAGCAGCGTAGTAGGAGGGGTTAATGGCTACACCTTC.

This chain connects TRBV1 to TRBJ2-7; the table's D call of TRBD2 was not tested on the DNA. TRBV1 is described as a pseudogene. The CDR3 loop spans 16 amino acids. In DNA form, the CDR3 reads TGCACCAGCAGCCGTTCAGCGGGAGGAAGCTCCTACGAGCAGTACTTC. Translating it yields CTSSRSAGGSSYEQYF.

The V gene is TRBV6-5, the J gene TRBJ1-2; D remains ambiguous. From germline, CDR1 is MNHEY and CDR2 SVGAGI. There are 13 residues in the CDR3. Trimming stripped 5 bases from V and 5 bases from J, with 12 bases between. The DNA for the CDR3 is TGTGCCAGCAGTCCGAACGGAGCTTATGGCTACACCTTC. As protein: CASSPNGAYGYTF.